This TCR beta chain was recorded in a study of cytomegalovirus exposure and HLA in healthy donors. Study-level background: The 90 to 150 validation repertoires used a platform that matched the one used for the 666 first-cohort repertoires, as a later analysis reported.

Germline CDR1 MNHEY, CDR2 SVGAGI. The CDR3 totals 13 residues. Trimming pared 4 bases from V and 13 bases from J, leaving 17 bases between. Regarding the study as a whole: Many donors carried some public TCRs, although rarity characterized most TCR sequences. The tendency of first-cohort TCR clusters to co-occur in the 120 validation repertoires was the finding of a later analysis. Cytomegalovirus-associated status was assigned to some 180 TCR beta chains.

Note on this clone: Antigen unknown.

Sequenced by immunoSEQ multiplex PCR; TCRdb stores in-frame clones only, minus some. The data show some 100,000 clones, approximately 85% seen once. Sequenced: PBMCs. This TCR derives from a man aged 18 to 29 in good health and CMV-seronegative. The chain joins TRBV6-5 to TRBJ2-1; a possible D gene is TRBD2 (6 bases). DNA for the CDR3: TGTGCCAGCAGTTCCCTAGCGACCGGGGTCCAGTTCTTC. This sequence encodes CASSSLATGVQFF.